This record looks at one T cell receptor beta chain sequence and its context. What antigen it recognizes has not been identified. Qualities for individual bases were not recorded, and no much larger clone is one base off. The sample originates from a study of T-cell reconstitution after alpha-beta-depleted transplantation in children (dated by TCRdb to the mid-2010s). Background for the entire study: T-cell immune reconstitution after TCRalphabeta/CD19-depleted allogeneic hematopoietic cell transplantation in children was quantitatively tracked in the study by means of TCR repertoire profiling.

Libraries were prepared through PCR. Reads for this sample came from an Illumina HiSeq 2500. TCR libraries were prepared with molecular barcoding, using unique molecular identifiers to normalize TCRbeta repertoire quantification. The public reads were reanalyzed by TCRdb: fastp trimming at Q25, MiXCR alignment, in-frame beta chains only. All rows with the same CDR3 protein become a single entry with the most common DNA and genes. The sample table records a few hundred thousand distinct CDR3 sequences; around 21% of these occur just once. Together, the top ten hold 3.5% to 4% of the sample. This receptor was obtained from a human donor who donated a stem cell graft to a child with acute myeloid leukemia. Sequencing used PBMCs from the stem cell graft donor, obtained from the stem cell graft.

The CDR3: CASSLVLAGSGNTIYF. The nucleotide sequence reads TGTGCCAGCAGCTTAGTATTGGCGGGCTCTGGAAACACCATATATTTT. The V and J segments used are TRBV11-2 and TRBJ1-3, with the identity of the D gene unclear. V and J lose 1 base and 0 bases, and a span of 10 bases separates them. The CDR3 goes from the cysteine to the phenylalanine over 16 residues. CDR3 DNA is the only sequence kept; it has 48 bases, read in frame from the first base. Based on the germline V gene, the CDR1 and CDR2 sequences are SGHAT and FQNNGV.